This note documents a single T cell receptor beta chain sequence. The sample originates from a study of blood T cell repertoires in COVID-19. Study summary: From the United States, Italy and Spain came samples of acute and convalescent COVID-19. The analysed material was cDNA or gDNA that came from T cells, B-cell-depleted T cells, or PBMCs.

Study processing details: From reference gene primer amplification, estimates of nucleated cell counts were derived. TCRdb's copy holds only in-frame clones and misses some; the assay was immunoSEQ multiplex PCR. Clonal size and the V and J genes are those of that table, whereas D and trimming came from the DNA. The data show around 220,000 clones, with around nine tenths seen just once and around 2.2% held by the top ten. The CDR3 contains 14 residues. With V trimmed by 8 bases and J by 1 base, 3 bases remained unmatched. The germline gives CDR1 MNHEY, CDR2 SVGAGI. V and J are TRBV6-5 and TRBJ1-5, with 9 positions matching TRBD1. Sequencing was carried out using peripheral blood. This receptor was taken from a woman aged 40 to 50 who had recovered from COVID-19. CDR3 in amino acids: CASRDRGSNQPQHF. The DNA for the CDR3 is TGTGCCAGCCGCGACAGGGGGAGCAATCAGCCCCAGCATTTT.